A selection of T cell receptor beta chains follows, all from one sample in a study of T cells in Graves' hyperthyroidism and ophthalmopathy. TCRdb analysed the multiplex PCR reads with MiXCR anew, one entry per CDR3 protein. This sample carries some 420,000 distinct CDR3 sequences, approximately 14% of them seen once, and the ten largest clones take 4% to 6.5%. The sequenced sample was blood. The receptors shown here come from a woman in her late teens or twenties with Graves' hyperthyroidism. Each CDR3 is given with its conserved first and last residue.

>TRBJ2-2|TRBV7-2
CASSFPGPTRELFF
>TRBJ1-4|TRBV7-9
CASSPQNEKLFF
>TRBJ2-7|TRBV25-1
CASSRGSEQYF
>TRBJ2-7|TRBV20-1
CSARGLAMNSYEQYF
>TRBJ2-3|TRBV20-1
CSARGGDTQYF
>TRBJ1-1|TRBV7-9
CASSLRGEYTEAFF
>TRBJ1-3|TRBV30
CAWSVKYSGNTIYF
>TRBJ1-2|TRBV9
CGSSDGQQYGYTF
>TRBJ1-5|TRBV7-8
CASSKGRGHSNQPQHF
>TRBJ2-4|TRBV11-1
CASSSQGASKNIQYF
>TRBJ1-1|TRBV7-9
CASRQEMNTEAFF
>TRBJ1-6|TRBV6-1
CASSQARGGNSPLHF
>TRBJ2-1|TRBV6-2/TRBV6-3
CASSGVQAGGSGEQFF
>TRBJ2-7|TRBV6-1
CASRTGTGLGEQYF
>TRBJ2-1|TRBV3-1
CASGTSGYNEQFF
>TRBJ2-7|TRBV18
CASSDRIYEQYF
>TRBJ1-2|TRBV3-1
CASSQGQGSAGYTF
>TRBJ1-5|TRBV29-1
CSVRVGERPQHF
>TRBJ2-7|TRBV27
CASSQGTAQYEQYF
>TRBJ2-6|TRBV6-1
CASSDATGYSGANVLTF
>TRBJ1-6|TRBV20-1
CSAARTGEFSPLHF
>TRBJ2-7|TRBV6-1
CASSSLPGGEQYF
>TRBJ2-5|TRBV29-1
CSVDRQEETQYF
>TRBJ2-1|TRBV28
CASSRVTSGRSYNEQFF
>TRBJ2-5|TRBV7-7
CASSLGTGHQETQYF
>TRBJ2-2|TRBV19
CAKDSTGELFF
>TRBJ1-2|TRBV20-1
CSAQSAQNYGYTF
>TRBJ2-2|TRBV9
CASSVGSGLGGELFF
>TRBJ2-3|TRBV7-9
CASSMAGGRLSDTQYF
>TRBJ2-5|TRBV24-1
CATSDHGRTKNQETQYF
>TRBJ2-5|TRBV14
CASSKRLDYPETQYF
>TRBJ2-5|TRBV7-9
CASSKLPRAVQETQYF
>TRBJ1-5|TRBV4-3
CASSQAVGGQEPQHF
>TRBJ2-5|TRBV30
CAWSTTEETQYF
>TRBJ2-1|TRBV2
CASSARGQGANEQFF
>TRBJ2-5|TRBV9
CASSQTSGRGETQYF
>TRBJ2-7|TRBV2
CASSDRDEQYF
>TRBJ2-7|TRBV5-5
CASSEEPNRGEQYF
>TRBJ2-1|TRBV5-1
CASSPMGTSGTYHNEQFF
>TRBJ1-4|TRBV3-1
CASSQGRGGAEKLFF
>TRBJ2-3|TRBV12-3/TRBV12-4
CASGFTSGVTDTQYF
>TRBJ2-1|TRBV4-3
CASSQDRGEPYNEQFF
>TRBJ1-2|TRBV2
CASSADRGGDGYTF
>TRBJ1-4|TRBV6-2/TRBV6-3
CASSSGQGAEKLFF
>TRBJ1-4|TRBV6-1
CASRDRITNEKLFF
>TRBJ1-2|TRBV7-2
CASSFTGNGYTF
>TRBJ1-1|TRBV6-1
CASSDSLTKSTEAFF
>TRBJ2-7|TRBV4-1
CASSQAPGNYEQYF
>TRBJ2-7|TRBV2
CASSEIVGAGEQYF
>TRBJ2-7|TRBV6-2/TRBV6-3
CASIGQGSHEQYF
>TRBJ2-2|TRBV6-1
CASRPGVNTGELFF
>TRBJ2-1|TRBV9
CASSVEATLTYNEQFF
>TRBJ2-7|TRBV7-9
CASIIDARGRKEDEQYF
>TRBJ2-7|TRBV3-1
CATGQGSYEQYF
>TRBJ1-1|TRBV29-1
CSVRSSGTEAFF
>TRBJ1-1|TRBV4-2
CASSQVDSMNTEAFF
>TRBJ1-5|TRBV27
CASSLSDKTQPQHF
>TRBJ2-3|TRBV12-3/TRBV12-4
CASSPRDLIRTDTDTQYF
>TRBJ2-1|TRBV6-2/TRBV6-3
CASSYPIGAGDGIDEQFF
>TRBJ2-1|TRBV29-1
CSVDGLAGYNEQFF